The 28 T cell receptor beta chains below all came from one sample that was sequenced in a study of blood T cell repertoires in COVID-19. The data were produced by immunoSEQ multiplex PCR, yet TCRdb's version contains in-frame clones alone and is incomplete. The sample contains 40,000 to 55,000 clones, 88% of which appear only once. Material: peripheral blood. Every receptor here comes from a man aged 45-65 years with active COVID-19.

This chain joins TRBV18 and TRBJ2-5; 8 nucleotides match TRBD2. Unmatched junction bases numbered 8, after V lost 6 bases and J lost 5 bases. The V gene's germline CDR1 is KGHSH and CDR2 LQKENI. There are 14 residues in the CDR3. The CDR3 DNA follows: TGTGCCAGCTCGCTCCAGCGGGGGTGGGAGACCCAGTACTTC. It translates to CASSLQRGWETQYF.

The V call is TRBV28, the J call TRBJ1-6; possibly TRBD1 for D (5 bases). The germline CDR1 and CDR2 sequences are MDHEN and SYDVKM. The CDR3 consists of 14 residues. V was trimmed by 6 bases and J by 10 bases, leaving 16 bases between them. The DNA for the CDR3 is TGTGCCAGCAGCCCGGGACTAATTGGCTCACCCCTCCACTTT. This gives the protein CASSPGLIGSPLHF.

This chain links TRBV5-5 with TRBJ2-2, with 11 bases matching TRBD2. The CDR3 spans 17 residues. After removal of 4 bases from V and 5 bases from J, the junction contained 10 bases not matched to a gene. Germline CDR1 is SGHKS and CDR2 is YYEKEE (reference sequence). CDR3 nucleotides: TGTGCCAGCAGCCGGTTTAGCGGGGGGGCTGGAACCGGGGAGCTGTTTTTT. Its translation is CASSRFSGGAGTGELFF.

This clone was detected once. The V and J genes are TRBV29-1 and TRBJ2-3; D is uncertain. The CDR3 covers 14 residues. The germline V and J ends were trimmed by 2 bases and 0 bases, with 9 bases remaining between them. The germline CDR1 and CDR2 sequences are SQVTM and ANQGSEA. The CDR3 is CSVENSLSTDTQYF. For the CDR3, the DNA is TGCAGCGTTGAAAACAGCTTAAGCACAGATACGCAGTATTTT.

This rearrangement joins TRBV4-3 to TRBJ2-7, with a weak D call TRBD2 (6 bases). Germline V gene lookup returns CDR1 LGHNA and CDR2 YSLEER. The CDR3 consists of 15 residues. V lost 0 bases and J 4 bases, leaving 13 bases between the germline ends. The CDR3 DNA follows: TGCGCCAGCAGCCAAGATCCCGGGAGCATGTACGAGCAGTACTTC. Protein product: CASSQDPGSMYEQYF.

The chain is built from TRBV5-1 and TRBJ1-5; tentatively, D is TRBD1 (5 bases). The V gene's germline CDR1 is SGHRS and CDR2 YFSETQ. With 4 bases removed from V and 5 bases from J, the gap between germline ends came to 16 bases. The CDR3 has 15 residues. The CDR3 region is CASSPRGGRDQPQHF. The DNA of the CDR3 is TGCGCCAGCAGCCCGCGGGGGGGGAGAGATCAGCCCCAGCATTTT. The variable domain in full, completed from reference TRBV5-1 and TRBJ1-5, reads KAGVTQTPRYLIKTRGQQVTLSCSPISGHRSVSWYQQTPGQGLQFLFEYFSETQRNKGNFPGRFSGRQFSNSRSEMNVSTLELGDSALYLCASSPRGGRDQPQHFGDGTRLSIL.

This rearrangement joins TRBV12-3 or TRBV12-4 to TRBJ2-7, with 7 bases fitting TRBD2. Trimming at V came to 5 bases and at J to 8 bases, leaving 9 bases not matched to a gene. The CDR3 has 13 residues. The CDR3 nucleotides read TGTGCCAGCAGTGCCAGAACTAGCGACAAGCAGTACTTC. Its translation: CASSARTSDKQYF.

This chain links TRBV6-2 or TRBV6-3 with TRBJ2-7; D gene unclear. V was trimmed by 0 bases and J by 1 base, leaving 10 bases between them. Germline V CDR1 and CDR2: MNHEY, SVGEGT. The CDR3 sequence is 15 residues long. CDR3 region: CASSYSEPPSYEQYF. CDR3 bases: TGTGCCAGCAGTTACTCGGAGCCTCCGTCCTACGAGCAGTACTTC.

This clone came up a few times. The DNA of the CDR3 is TGTGCCAGCAGCCCTAGGGGGACAGGGCCCTCCTACGAGCAGTACTTC. It codes for CASSPRGTGPSYEQYF. This chain joins TRBV5-4 and TRBJ2-7; 9 nucleotides align to TRBD1. V trimming: 4 bases; J trimming: 0 bases; junction bases outside the gene matches: 8. The CDR3 runs 16 residues. Germline loops: CDR1 SGHNT, CDR2 YYREEE (reference sequence).

The chain has TRBV11-2 and TRBJ2-5; 9 bases align to TRBD2. Germline values: CDR1 SGHAT, CDR2 FQNNGV. V shed 0 bases, J shed 1 base, and the junction held 9 bases outside the gene matches. The CDR3 contains 18 residues. This CDR3 is CASSLDIQSGGPQETQYF. CDR3 DNA sequence: TGTGCCAGCAGCTTAGATATTCAAAGCGGGGGGCCCCAAGAGACCCAGTACTTC.

V usage is TRBV19 and J usage is TRBJ2-6; tentatively, D is TRBD2 (6 bases). Germline CDR1 LNHDA, CDR2 SQIVND (reference sequence). Trimming stripped 5 bases from V and 0 bases from J, with 11 bases between. The CDR3 totals 16 residues. The CDR3 loop is CASSLPGGSGANVLTF. The CDR3 bases are TGTGCCAGTAGTCTCCCCGGGGGCTCTGGGGCCAACGTCCTGACTTTC.

This chain joins TRBV2 and TRBJ2-5; D call uncertain. The length of the CDR3 is 15 residues. Trimming cost V 5 bases and J 1 base, with 14 bases left between them. Per the germline V gene, CDR1 is SNHLY and CDR2 is FYNNEI. This CDR3 is CASSFDFYSQETQYF. In nucleotides, the CDR3 is TGTGCCAGCAGTTTTGACTTCTACTCCCAAGAGACCCAGTACTTC.

The gene calls are TRBV4-3 and TRBJ2-3; D perhaps matches TRBD2 (5 bases). Germline V CDR1 and CDR2: LGHNA, YSLEER. The V end lost 3 bases, the J end lost 4 bases, and 8 bases lay between the germline ends. CDR3 size: 13 residues. The CDR3 spells CASSQDSPDTQYF. For the CDR3, the DNA is TGCGCCAGCAGCCAGGACTCGCCAGATACGCAGTATTTT.

This chain uses TRBV6-5 with TRBJ1-5; D gene unclear. This CDR3 comprises 15 residues. Trimming took off 0 bases at V and 11 bases at J, with 17 bases between the two ends. The germline CDR1 and CDR2 sequences are MNHEY and SVGAGI. The CDR3 protein is CASSYSSSARRSQHF. CDR3 DNA sequence: TGTGCCAGCAGTTACTCGTCCAGCGCCCGAAGGTCCCAGCATTTT.

The V gene is TRBV28, the J gene TRBJ2-1; 12 bases are a match to TRBD2. CDR1 MDHEN and CDR2 SYDVKM come from the germline V gene. This CDR3 has 15 residues. V shed 6 bases, J shed 7 bases, and the junction held 7 bases outside the gene matches. CDR3 loop: CASRASGRAQNEQFF. Written as DNA, the CDR3 is TGTGCCAGCAGGGCTAGCGGGAGGGCCCAAAATGAGCAGTTCTTC.

This chain links TRBV6-2 or TRBV6-3 with TRBJ2-3, with D maybe TRBD1 (5 bases). The CDR3 is made up of 15 amino acids. The germline gives CDR1 MNHEY, CDR2 SVGEGT. Trimming shortened V by 4 bases and J by 1 base, and 12 bases separated the two germline ends. CDR3 DNA: TGTGCCAGCAGTTGGGGCAGAGTCCGCACAGATACGCAGTATTTT. Translation gives CASSWGRVRTDTQYF.

The chain combines TRBV18 with TRBJ2-7, with TRBD1 matching 8 bases. The CDR3 runs 13 residues. V lost 8 bases and J lost 3; bases outside the gene matches: 6. Germline CDR1 KGHSH, CDR2 LQKENI. CDR3 amino acids: CASGRTGIYEQYF. For the CDR3, the DNA is TGTGCCAGCGGGCGGACAGGGATCTACGAGCAGTACTTC.

J is TRBJ2-1 and V is TRBV11-2; D uncertain. V lost 4 bases, J lost 1 base, and 8 bases lay in between. Per germline, CDR1 SGHAT and CDR2 FQNNGV. The CDR3 extends over 14 amino acids. CDR3 region: CASSSVRSYNEQFF. The CDR3 coding sequence is TGTGCCAGCAGCTCCGTCCGTTCCTACAATGAGCAGTTCTTC.

V and J are TRBV14 and TRBJ1-6; a weak D match, TRBD1 (5 bases). CDR1 is SGHDN, CDR2 FVKESK, per germline. Trimming took off 5 bases at V and 9 bases at J, with 11 bases between the two ends. The CDR3 loop spans 13 amino acids. The CDR3 nucleotides read TGTGCCAGCAGCTGGACCGGGGGTTCACCCCTCCACTTT. Its translation is CASSWTGGSPLHF. The full variable domain, rest sourced from reference TRBV14 and TRBJ1-6, is EAGVTQFPSHSVIEKGQTVTLRCDPISGHDNLYWYRRVMGKEIKFLLHFVKESKQDESGMPNNRFLAERTGGTYSTLKVQPAELEDSGVYFCASSWTGGSPLHFGNGTRLTVT.

CDR3 DNA sequence: TGTGCCAGCAGCCCCCGCTTAGCGGGGGTCACAGATACGCAGTATTTT. It translates to CASSPRLAGVTDTQYF. This chain joins TRBV5-4 and TRBJ2-3; 9 nucleotides agree with TRBD2. CDR3 length equals 16 residues. Germline V lookup: CDR1 SGHNT, CDR2 YYREEE (reference sequence). V shed 4 bases, J shed 2 bases, and the junction held 8 bases outside the gene matches.

The chain joins TRBV19 to TRBJ1-4; D is undetermined. From germline, CDR1 is LNHDA and CDR2 SQIVND (reference sequence). Trimming shortened V by 5 bases and J by 6 bases, and 13 bases separated the two germline ends. The CDR3 spans 14 residues. The CDR3 DNA is TGTGCCAGTAGTGGTGAGGGTTACTATGAAAAACTGTTTTTT. Its protein is CASSGEGYYEKLFF.

The chain joins TRBV19 to TRBJ2-7; the D gene is possibly TRBD1 (5 bases). Germline V lookup: CDR1 LNHDA, CDR2 SQIVND (reference sequence). The V and J ends lost 2 bases and 6 bases respectively, with 20 bases between them. CDR3 length equals 16 residues. The CDR3 DNA reads TGTGCCAGTAGTATACACCCAGGGTATCGCTCGAGCGAGCAGTACTTC. Translation gives CASSIHPGYRSSEQYF.

As to this clone: Mismatch with germline at one junction end may stem from a read error. J is TRBJ2-1 and V is TRBV7-7; no definite D call. The CDR3 length is 15 residues. Germline CDR1 reads SSHAT; CDR2 reads FNYEAQ (reference sequence). DNA for the CDR3: TGTGCTAGCAGCCCAGGTATTGGAACCTACAATGAGCAGTTCTTC. It yields the protein CASSPGIGTYNEQFF.

This rearrangement joins TRBV27 to TRBJ1-2; 7 positions match TRBD1. The CDR3 covers 14 residues. Trimming took 2 bases from V and 2 from J; bases not matched to a gene: 2. In germline, CDR1 is MNHEY, CDR2 SMNVEV (reference sequence). CDR3 nucleotides: TGTGCCAGCAGTTTACGGACAGGAAACTATGGCTACACCTTC. This gives the protein CASSLRTGNYGYTF.

This clone appeared a single time. This rearrangement joins TRBV9 to TRBJ2-1; 11 bases fit TRBD2. Germline V gene data show CDR1 as SGDLS and CDR2 as YYNGEE. CDR3 length equals 15 residues. Trimming removed 4 bases from V and 6 bases from J; junction bases left unmatched: 6. The CDR3 is CASSPPGLAVNEQFF. In nucleotides, the CDR3 is TGTGCCAGCAGCCCTCCGGGACTAGCGGTCAATGAGCAGTTCTTC.

The chain joins TRBV28 to TRBJ2-1; TRBD2 matches at 9 bases. The CDR3 is 16 residues long. J lost 7 bases, V lost 7 bases, and 14 bases had no gene match. The germline V gene has CDR1 MDHEN and CDR2 SYDVKM. This CDR3 reads CASTYNSGSPGNEQFF. For the CDR3, the DNA is TGTGCCAGCACCTATAATAGCGGGAGTCCCGGAAATGAGCAGTTCTTC.

The V call is TRBV4-1, the J call TRBJ1-4; TRBD1 matches 10 bases. The germline V gene has CDR1 MGHRA and CDR2 YSYEKL. Germline trimming cut 1 base from V and 8 bases from J; bases unmatched to any gene: 7. The length of the CDR3 is 16 residues. The CDR3 DNA reads TGCGCCAGCAGCCAAGTTTCAGGACAGGGGGGCGAAAAACTGTTTTTT. Protein: CASSQVSGQGGEKLFF.

This clone showed up just a few times. CDR3 sequence (DNA): TGTGCCAGCACCTCCGGACAGGGCACAGATACGCAGTATTTT. Amino acids: CASTSGQGTDTQYF. This rearrangement joins TRBV6-5 to TRBJ2-3; 7 bases fit TRBD1. The V and J ends lost 7 bases and 1 base, in that order; junction bases with no gene match: 5. The CDR3 totals 14 residues. Germline V lookup: CDR1 MNHEY, CDR2 SVGAGI.